This TCR beta chain was recorded in a study of blood T cell repertoires in COVID-19. As for the study in general: The origin of the acute and convalescent COVID-19 samples was the United States, Italy and Spain.

In the original workflow: Scientists estimated how many nucleated cells there were by amplifying reference gene primers. Using immunoSEQ multiplex PCR, the repertoire was profiled, and TCRdb retains in-frame clones only, with some absent. The V and J calls and clone size were taken over from that table, and D and trimming were inferred from the DNA. The table includes about 370,000 clones, roughly nine tenths detected once. Trimming took 4 bases from V and 2 from J, leaving 3 bases between them. CDR1 is SGHDN, CDR2 FVKESK, per germline. The CDR3 is made up of 13 amino acids. Participant ages covered about 18 to 100 years across 25 or so US areas. In Cohort 3, a recovered donor had either two negative PCRs, clearance, or symptom resolution.

The specimen sequenced was PBMCs or T cells enriched from blood (not recorded which). The receptor comes from a woman aged 25 to 45 who had recovered from COVID-19. This sequence joins TRBV14 and TRBJ2-6; D is uncertain. The CDR3 coding sequence is TGTGCCAGCAGCCTAACTGGGGCCAACGTCCTGACTTTC. As protein: CASSLTGANVLTF.